Below are 28 T cell receptor beta chains sequenced from a single sample in a study of beta chain features in type 1 diabetes. What was sequenced were expressed TCRB transcripts, since all of the isolated RNA had been reverse transcribed. Generated by immunoSEQ multiplex PCR, the TCRdb table keeps only in-frame clones and is missing some. Of under 900,000 clones in the sample, about 17% are singletons; the top ten hold 0.02% to 0.025%. The sample was naive CD4+ T cells from blood. The receptor source for this set is a woman under 30 in good health.

The chain couples TRBV28 to TRBJ1-2, with TRBD1 identical over 9 bases. The CDR3 runs to 14 residues. Trimming removed 11 bases from V and 5 bases from J; junction bases left unmatched: 12. Germline CDR1 is MDHEN and CDR2 is SYDVKM. The CDR3 sequence is CACFTGGAKYGYTF. Written as DNA, the CDR3 is TGTGCCTGCTTCACAGGGGGCGCAAAGTATGGCTACACCTTC.

This chain connects TRBV4-2 to TRBJ1-4; TRBD1 is a possible D gene (6 bases). Deletions cut 0 bases from V and 7 bases from J, with 15 bases between. Germline CDR1 LGHNA, CDR2 YNFKEQ. This CDR3 region has 16 residues. CDR3 sequence reads: CASSQDAAPRGEKLFF. CDR3 coding DNA: TGTGCCAGCAGCCAAGATGCCGCCCCCAGGGGTGAAAAACTGTTTTTT.

This clone was counted between two and nine times. The V call is TRBV28, the J call TRBJ2-3; D is unresolved. Trimming stripped 5 bases from V and 4 bases from J, with 10 bases between. The CDR3 sequence is 13 residues long. CDR1 and CDR2 from the germline V gene are MDHEN and SYDVKM. The CDR3, as DNA: TGTGCCAGCAGTCCTCCGGCTGCAGATACGCAGTATTTT. Its protein is CASSPPAADTQYF.

This clone was observed a handful of times. V usage is TRBV27 and J usage is TRBJ2-5; D gene ambiguous. The germline V and J ends were trimmed by 0 bases and 5 bases, with 10 bases remaining between them. The CDR3 extends over 14 amino acids. CDR1 MNHEY and CDR2 SMNVEV come from the germline V gene (reference sequence). The CDR3 sequence is CASSLSRQAETQYF. DNA of the CDR3: TGTGCCAGCAGTTTATCGAGACAAGCGGAGACCCAGTACTTC.

V and J are TRBV7-9 and TRBJ1-2, with TRBD1 matching 9 bases. V trimming: 6 bases; J trimming: 3 bases; junction bases outside the gene matches: 5. This CDR3 is built from 14 residues. Germline V CDR1 and CDR2: SEHNR, FQNEAQ (reference sequence). In nucleotides, the CDR3 is TGTGCCAGCAGTACAGGGGGCGCAGACTATGGCTACACCTTC. It translates to CASSTGGADYGYTF.

The chain employs TRBV7-9 and TRBJ2-3; 8 bases are shared with TRBD1. Per germline, CDR1 SEHNR and CDR2 FQNEAQ (reference sequence). The junction had 1 base not matched to a gene; V was cut back by 4 bases and J by 1 base. The CDR3 loop spans 14 amino acids. The CDR3 reads CASSWGQGTDTQYF. Here the CDR3 DNA reads TGTGCCAGCAGCTGGGGACAGGGCACAGATACGCAGTATTTT.

This clone was counted a few times. The junction does not match germline at one end; this may be a read error. The chain uses TRBV6-1 and TRBJ2-1; TRBD2 matches at 8 bases. The CDR3 contains 14 residues. Germline-derived CDR1 and CDR2 are MNHNS and SASEGT. The CDR3 loop reads CAISDREGLNEQFF. Here the CDR3 DNA reads TGTGCCATCAGTGACCGGGAGGGCCTGAATGAGCAGTTCTTC.

This clone has a handful of counts. The CDR3 loop reads CASSYGRRGETQYF. DNA for the CDR3: TGTGCCAGCAGTTATGGTAGAAGGGGGGAGACCCAGTACTTC. V usage is TRBV6-5 and J usage is TRBJ2-5; a possible D gene is TRBD1 (6 bases). This CDR3 region has 14 residues. CDR1 and CDR2 (germline): MNHEY, SVGAGI. V lost 3 bases to trimming and J lost 5 bases, with 13 bases between them.

The genes are TRBV11-2 and TRBJ1-1, with D hard to call. CDR1 SGHAT and CDR2 FQNNGV come from the germline V gene. The V and J ends lost 6 bases and 5 bases respectively, with 19 bases between them. This CDR3 has 15 residues. CDR3 sequence reads: CASRGRPAQRTEAFF. The CDR3 coding sequence is TGTGCCAGCAGAGGTCGTCCGGCCCAGAGGACTGAAGCTTTCTTT.

V gene TRBV19 combines with J gene TRBJ1-5, with D possibly matching TRBD1 (5 bases). V was trimmed by 3 bases and J by 0 bases, leaving 15 bases between them. The germline V gene has CDR1 LNHDA and CDR2 SQIVND (reference sequence). The CDR3 extends over 17 amino acids. As DNA, the CDR3 is TGTGCCAGTAGTATGATGGTGGGGGGATATAGCAATCAGCCCCAGCATTTT. Protein product: CASSMMVGGYSNQPQHF.

J is TRBJ2-5 and V is TRBV7-9, with 11 bases aligning to TRBD2. V was clipped by 10 bases and J by 4 bases; unmatched bases: 5. The CDR3 extends over 13 amino acids. The germline CDR1 and CDR2 sequences are SEHNR and FQNEAQ (reference sequence). The CDR3 DNA sequence: TGTGCCACAGAACTAGCGGGGGCAGAGACCCAGTACTTC. Its translation: CATELAGAETQYF.

The V call is TRBV28, the J call TRBJ1-5; D gene uncertain. V dropped 4 bases and J dropped 0 bases, with 16 bases sitting between them. This CDR3 spans 17 amino acids. Per germline, CDR1 MDHEN and CDR2 SYDVKM. The CDR3 DNA reads TGTGCCAGCAGTTCCGACCCAGTAGGGTATAGCAATCAGCCCCAGCATTTT. Protein sequence: CASSSDPVGYSNQPQHF.

The V and J genes are TRBV7-7 and TRBJ2-1, with a possible D match to TRBD2 (5 bases). The V gene's germline CDR1 is SSHAT and CDR2 FNYEAQ (reference sequence). This CDR3 is 10 amino acids long. For the CDR3, the DNA is TGTGTTTGTCCAGGACTTGTCGATTTCTTC. Its protein product is CVCPGLVDFF. The full variable domain, in which reference TRBV7-7 and TRBJ2-1 provide the parts outside the CDR3, is GAGVSQSPRYKVTKRGQDVTLRCDPISSHATLYWYQQALGQGPEFLTYFNYEAQPDKSGLPSDRFSAERPEGSISTLTIQRTEQRDSAMYRCVCPGLVDFFGPGTRLTVL.

This clone was counted a few times. The CDR3 bases are TGTGCCAGCAGTCACGGACAGGAGAACTATGGCTACACCTTC. Its translation is CASSHGQENYGYTF. The rearrangement joins TRBV6-5 to TRBJ1-2; 7 nucleotides match TRBD1. The V gene's germline CDR1 is MNHEY and CDR2 SVGAGI. The length of the CDR3 is 14 residues. The V and J ends lost 5 bases and 2 bases, in that order; junction bases with no gene match: 5.

The chain has TRBV2 and TRBJ1-1; weak D call: TRBD1 (5 bases). Trimming removed 0 bases from V and 9 bases from J, with 11 bases in between. From germline, CDR1 is SNHLY and CDR2 FYNNEI. The CDR3 sequence is 13 residues long. CDR3 nucleotides: TGTGCCAGCAGTGAAGCGCTTCACAGGAAAGCTTTCTTT. Translating it yields CASSEALHRKAFF.

Only a few counts were recorded for this clone. The CDR3 loop is CASSLRGVGLGGNEQFF. CDR3 nucleotides: TGTGCCAGCAGTTTAAGAGGTGTAGGGCTGGGGGGGAATGAGCAGTTCTTC. The J gene is TRBJ2-1, the V gene TRBV27; TRBD2 agrees at 7 bases. Germline CDR1 is MNHEY and CDR2 is SMNVEV (reference sequence). The V and J ends lost 2 bases and 7 bases, in that order; junction bases with no gene match: 14. The CDR3 is 17 residues long.

The chain recombines TRBV6-6 with TRBJ2-7, with TRBD1 matching over 8 bases. CDR3 length equals 14 residues. CDR1 and CDR2 from the germline V gene are MNHNY and SVGAGI (reference sequence). V shed 6 bases, J shed 3 bases, and the junction held 7 bases outside the gene matches. The DNA of the CDR3 is TGTGCCAGCAGATCCGGGACAGGAATCTACGAGCAGTACTTC. This sequence encodes CASRSGTGIYEQYF.

This clone was seen a handful of times. In the same sample, other DNA sequences code for this CDR3. The V and J genes are TRBV19 and TRBJ2-1; the match to TRBD1 covers 7 bases. The J segment lost 0 bases and the V segment lost 6 bases, leaving 5 bases of the junction unmatched. The V gene's germline CDR1 is LNHDA and CDR2 SQIVND (reference sequence). The CDR3 has 15 amino acids. The CDR3 protein is CASSRQGASYNEQFF. The CDR3 DNA sequence: TGTGCCAGTAGCCGACAGGGAGCCTCCTACAATGAGCAGTTCTTC.

In its sample, this clone was seen a few times. The chain has TRBV19 and TRBJ1-1, with TRBD1 identical over 7 bases. The junction had 4 bases not matched to a gene; V was cut back by 3 bases and J by 0 bases. Looked up from germline, CDR1 is LNHDA and CDR2 is SQIVND (reference sequence). The length of the CDR3 is 15 residues. DNA for the CDR3: TGTGCCAGTAGTATTCAACAGGGGATGAACACTGAAGCTTTCTTT. Translated: CASSIQQGMNTEAFF.

The rearrangement uses TRBV10-3 and TRBJ2-5; 8 bases are shared with TRBD2. From germline, CDR1 is ENHRY and CDR2 SYGVKD. The junction had 9 bases not matched to a gene; V was cut back by 5 bases and J by 1 base. The CDR3 spans 16 residues. CDR3 in amino acids: CAISPSGGNTQETQYF. In DNA form, the CDR3 reads TGTGCCATCAGTCCCAGCGGGGGAAATACCCAAGAGACCCAGTACTTC.

Worth noting for this clone: Other DNA sequences of this sample code for an identical CDR3. The genes are TRBV20-1 and TRBJ2-3, with D possibly matching TRBD2 (6 bases). The germline CDR1 and CDR2 sequences are DFQATT and SNEGSKA (reference sequence). There are 10 residues in the CDR3. V was shortened by 5 bases and J by 6 bases, with 6 bases between the two germline ends. The CDR3 nucleotides are TGCAGTGCTGGGGGGGATACGCAGTATTTT. Translated: CSAGGDTQYF.

The gene calls are TRBV18 and TRBJ2-5; 8 positions agree with TRBD1. Germline assignment: CDR1 KGHSH and CDR2 LQKENI. The CDR3 runs to 14 residues. Germline trimming cut 3 bases from V and 2 bases from J; bases unmatched to any gene: 2. The CDR3 DNA follows: TGTGCCAGCTCACCGGACAGGGCGCAAGAGACCCAGTACTTC. It translates to CASSPDRAQETQYF.

This rearrangement joins TRBV7-2 to TRBJ2-2; D call uncertain. Looked up from germline, CDR1 is SGHTA and CDR2 is FQGNSA. This CDR3 is built from 11 residues. V lost 1 base to trimming and J lost 9 bases, with 3 bases between them. The CDR3 region is CASSLVRELFF. CDR3 sequence (DNA): TGTGCCAGCAGCTTAGTTCGGGAGCTGTTTTTT. The full variable domain, in which reference TRBV7-2 and TRBJ2-2 provide the parts outside the CDR3, is GAGVSQSPSNKVTEKGKDVELRCDPISGHTALYWYRQSLGQGLEFLIYFQGNSAPDKSGLPSDRFSAERTGGSVSTLTIQRTQQEDSAVYLCASSLVRELFFGEGSRLTVL.

This rearrangement joins TRBV4-1 to TRBJ1-2, with unresolved D. The CDR3 spans 16 residues. Germline CDR1 is MGHRA and CDR2 is YSYEKL. Trimming took off 0 bases at V and 4 bases at J, with 15 bases between the two ends. Written as DNA, the CDR3 is TGCGCCAGCAGCCAAGAGGGCAGTGTGAGGGCCTATGGCTACACCTTC. Translation: CASSQEGSVRAYGYTF.

The chain carries TRBV7-3 and TRBJ1-1; D is possibly TRBD1 (6 bases). Trimming stripped 6 bases from V and 6 bases from J, with 14 bases between. The V gene's germline CDR1 is SGHTA and CDR2 FQGTGA. CDR3 length: 13 amino acids. The CDR3 protein is CASSHGQSAEAFF. The CDR3 DNA is TGTGCCAGCAGTCACGGACAGTCGGCTGAAGCTTTCTTT. Full variable domain (outside the CDR3, taken from reference TRBV7-3 and TRBJ1-1): GAGVSQTPSNKVTEKGKYVELRCDPISGHTALYWYRQSLGQGPEFLIYFQGTGAADDSGLPNDRFFAVRPEGSVSTLKIQRTERGDSAVYLCASSHGQSAEAFFGQGTRLTVV.

This clone was detected a few times. This chain uses TRBV5-1 with TRBJ1-2, with 9 bases matching TRBD1. V lost 0 bases to trimming and J lost 4 bases; unmatched junction nucleotides: 4. The CDR3 length is 15 residues. The germline CDR1 and CDR2 sequences are SGHRS and YFSETQ. CDR3 residues: CASSLDRGLVYGYTF. For the CDR3, the DNA is TGCGCCAGCAGCTTGGACAGGGGGCTCGTCTATGGCTACACCTTC.

The chain employs TRBV10-2 and TRBJ2-1; D is undetermined. The CDR3 runs to 12 residues. Trimming cost V 3 bases and J 7 bases, with 7 bases left between them. Germline CDR1 WSHSY, CDR2 SAAADI. The CDR3 DNA is TGCGCCAGCAGTGAAAGTTCAAATGAGCAGTTCTTC. As protein: CASSESSNEQFF.

The table lists this clone with a few counts. The gene calls are TRBV7-9 and TRBJ2-3, with 7 bases lining up with TRBD1. The junction had 11 bases not matched to a gene; V was cut back by 5 bases and J by 6 bases. CDR1 SEHNR and CDR2 FQNEAQ come from the germline V gene (reference sequence). The CDR3 loop spans 15 amino acids. The CDR3 reads CASSAPGTALDTQYF. In DNA form, the CDR3 reads TGTGCCAGCAGCGCCCCCGGGACAGCACTTGATACGCAGTATTTT.